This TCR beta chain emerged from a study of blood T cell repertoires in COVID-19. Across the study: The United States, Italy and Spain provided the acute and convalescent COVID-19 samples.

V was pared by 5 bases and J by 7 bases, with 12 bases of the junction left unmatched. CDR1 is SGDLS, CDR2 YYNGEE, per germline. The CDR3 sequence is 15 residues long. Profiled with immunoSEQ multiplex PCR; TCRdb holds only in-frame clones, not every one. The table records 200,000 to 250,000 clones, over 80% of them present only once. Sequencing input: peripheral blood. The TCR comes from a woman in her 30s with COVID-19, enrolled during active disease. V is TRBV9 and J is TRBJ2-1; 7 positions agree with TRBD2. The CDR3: CASSSSGHLLNEQFF. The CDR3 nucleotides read TGTGCCAGCAGTTCTAGCGGACATCTTTTGAATGAGCAGTTCTTC. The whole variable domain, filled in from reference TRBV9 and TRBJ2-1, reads DSGVTQTPKHLITATGQRVTLRCSPRSGDLSVYWYQQSLDQGLQFLIQYYNGEERAKGNILERFSAQQFPDLHSELNLSSLELGDSALYFCASSSSGHLLNEQFFGPGTRLTVL.